The 12 T cell receptor beta chains in this list originate from one sample, sequenced in a study of blood T cell repertoires in COVID-19. Generated by immunoSEQ multiplex PCR, the TCRdb table keeps only in-frame clones and is missing some. The repertoire holds over 200,000 clones, with around four fifths as singletons. The sequencing sample was made of peripheral blood. The receptor source for this set is a middle-aged man with active or convalescent COVID-19.

J is TRBJ2-7 and V is TRBV10-3, with 12 bases lining up with TRBD1. The ends lost 2 bases at V and 5 bases at J; junction bases unmatched: 10. The CDR3 totals 17 residues. CDR1 is ENHRY and CDR2 is SYGVKD in the germline V gene. CDR3 nucleotides: TGTGCCATCAGTGAGCGAGACCCGGGACAGGGGGCCGACGAGCAGTACTTC. Encoded protein: CAISERDPGQGADEQYF.

This clone was observed at least ten times. This sequence joins TRBV19 and TRBJ1-1, with D possibly being TRBD1 (5 bases). Germline V gene lookup returns CDR1 LNHDA and CDR2 SQIVND (reference sequence). The CDR3 length is 14 residues. V lost 3 bases, J lost 2 bases, and 10 bases lay in between. CDR3 nucleotide sequence: TGTGCCAGTAGTATTTCAGACAGAAACACTGAAGCTTTCTTT. It yields the protein CASSISDRNTEAFF.

A single count supports this clone. CDR3 sequence: CSVEGGGLSSGNTIYF. CDR3 DNA sequence: TGCAGCGTTGAAGGAGGAGGCCTATCCTCTGGAAACACCATATATTTT. The genes are TRBV29-1 and TRBJ1-3; D gene uncertain. The CDR3 is 16 amino acids. Germline V lookup: CDR1 SQVTM, CDR2 ANQGSEA. V was cut by 1 base and J by 0 bases, with 13 bases left in between. The full variable domain, with the rest looked up from reference TRBV29-1 and TRBJ1-3, is SAVISQKPSRDICQRGTSLTIQCQVDSQVTMMFWYRQQPGQSLTLIATANQGSEATYESGFVIDKFPISRPNLTFSTLTVSNMSPEDSSIYLCSVEGGGLSSGNTIYFGEGSWLTVV.

A remark on this clone: The same CDR3 also results from other DNA sequences found in this sample. The rearrangement uses TRBV27 and TRBJ2-5; D gene ambiguous. The CDR3 extends over 13 amino acids. The germline V gene encodes CDR1 MNHEY and CDR2 SMNVEV (reference sequence). The V end lost 3 bases, the J end lost 1 base, and 6 bases lay between the germline ends. The CDR3 region is CASSFSRQETQYF. CDR3 bases: TGTGCCAGCAGTTTTTCCCGCCAAGAGACCCAGTACTTC.

The chain links TRBV18 to TRBJ1-2; TRBD1 agrees at 9 bases. Germline V gives CDR1 KGHSH, CDR2 LQKENI. The CDR3 sequence is 13 residues long. The J segment lost 8 bases and the V segment lost 3 bases, leaving 4 bases of the junction unmatched. The CDR3 DNA reads as TGTGCCAGCTCACCGCGGACAGGGGAAGGCTACACCTTC. Protein: CASSPRTGEGYTF.

CDR3 in amino acids: CAISESGQGAREQYF. CDR3 coding DNA: TGTGCCATCAGTGAGTCGGGACAGGGGGCGCGCGAGCAGTACTTC. The chain recombines TRBV10-3 with TRBJ2-7; 12 bases align to TRBD1. Germline assignment: CDR1 ENHRY and CDR2 SYGVKD. V lost 0 bases, J lost 6 bases, and 3 bases stayed unmatched. This CDR3 is 15 amino acids long.

This clone was recorded a few times. The chain is built from TRBV3-1 (or the pseudogene TRBV3-2) and TRBJ1-1; possibly TRBD1 for D (6 bases). Trimming removed 5 bases at V and 1 base at J, with 11 bases between. Germline-derived CDR1 and CDR2 are LGHDT and YNNKEL (reference sequence). This CDR3 has 14 residues. CDR3 in DNA: TGTGCCAGCAGCTATGGACAGACGAACACTGAAGCTTTCTTT. It yields the protein CASSYGQTNTEAFF.

The rearrangement links TRBV24-1 to TRBJ2-1, with D perhaps TRBD1 (5 bases). This CDR3 has 14 residues. The V end was cut by 3 bases, the J end by 5 bases, with 10 bases between. Germline V CDR1 and CDR2: KGHDR, SFDVKD. CDR3 nucleotides: TGTGCCACCAGTGATGCCCAGGGAAACAATGAGCAGTTCTTC. This codes for CATSDAQGNNEQFF.

The CDR3 DNA sequence: TGCAGCGTCTCCCGTTTGGACAGGAATGATGGCTACACCTTC. Its translation: CSVSRLDRNDGYTF. The chain has TRBV29-1 and TRBJ1-2; 7 nucleotides align to TRBD1. CDR3 length: 14 amino acids. The V gene's germline CDR1 is SQVTM and CDR2 ANQGSEA. V shed 6 bases and J 6 bases; nucleotides not matched to a gene: 13.

This clone occurred a few times. The chain couples TRBV25-1 to TRBJ1-5; the D gene is possibly TRBD1 (5 bases). Trimming removed 3 bases from V and 4 bases from J, with 10 bases in between. Per germline, CDR1 MGHDK and CDR2 SYGVNS. CDR3 size: 14 residues. The CDR3 bases are TGTGCCAGCAGTGAGGGGGGACCTAATCAGCCCCAGCATTTT. Amino acids: CASSEGGPNQPQHF.

This clone was seen a single time. V usage is TRBV2 and J usage is TRBJ1-6, with D unresolved. V lost 11 bases and J lost 7, with 9 bases in between. CDR1 and CDR2 from the germline V gene are SNHLY and FYNNEI. The CDR3 is 11 residues long. The CDR3 reads CASTRNSPLHF. The DNA for the CDR3 is TGTGCCTCGACGAGGAATTCACCCCTCCACTTT.

The gene calls are TRBV19 and TRBJ1-2; D is undetermined. The V end lost 1 base, the J end lost 2 bases, and 11 bases lay between the germline ends. Germline-derived CDR1 and CDR2 are LNHDA and SQIVND (reference sequence). The CDR3 is 15 residues long. The CDR3 DNA is TGTGCCAGTAGTATAGCGCAGAATACCAACTATGGCTACACCTTC. This translates into CASSIAQNTNYGYTF.